This TCR beta chain stems from a study of cytomegalovirus exposure and HLA in healthy donors. Looked up from germline, CDR1 is SGHDT and CDR2 is YYEEEE. CDR3 size: 17 residues. 60 Vbeta and 13 Jbeta primers were used in PCR. The method was immunoSEQ multiplex PCR; TCRdb's version includes in-frame clones alone and lacks a portion of them. The sample holds fewer than 150,000 clones. V gene TRBV5-6 combines with J gene TRBJ2-5; TRBD1 agrees at 7 bases. The end of the DNA aligns better with TRBJ2-7, so the J call may be wrong. The sequencing sample was made of PBMCs. This receptor was identified in a young man in good health and CMV-seronegative. Here the CDR3 reads CASSLDVGQTLTYEQYF. DNA for the CDR3: TGTGCCAGCAGCTTGGATGTGGGACAGACTCTAACCTACGAGCAGTACTTC.